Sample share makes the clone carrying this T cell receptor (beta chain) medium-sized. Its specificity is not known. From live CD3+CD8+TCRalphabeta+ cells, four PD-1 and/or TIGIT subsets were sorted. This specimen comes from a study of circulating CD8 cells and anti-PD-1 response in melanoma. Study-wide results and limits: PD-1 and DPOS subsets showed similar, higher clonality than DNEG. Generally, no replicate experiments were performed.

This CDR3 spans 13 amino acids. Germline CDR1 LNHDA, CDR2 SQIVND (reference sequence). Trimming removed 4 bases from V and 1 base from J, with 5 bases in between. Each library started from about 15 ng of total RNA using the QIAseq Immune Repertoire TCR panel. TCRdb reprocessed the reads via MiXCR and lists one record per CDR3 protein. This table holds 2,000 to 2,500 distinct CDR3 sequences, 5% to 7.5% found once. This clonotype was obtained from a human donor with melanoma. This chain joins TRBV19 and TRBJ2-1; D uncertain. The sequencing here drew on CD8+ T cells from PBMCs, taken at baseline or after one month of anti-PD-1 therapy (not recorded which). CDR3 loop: CASSRYSYNEQFF. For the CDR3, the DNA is TGTGCCAGTAGTAGGTATTCCTACAATGAGCAGTTCTTC.